One and the same sample provided the 27 T cell receptor beta chains below, sequenced in a study of human T cells and chemical hapten exposure (dated by TCRdb to the early 2020s). According to the study, the label for this sample's time point signals: pre-sensitization, week 0. Interpreted using the paper, the treatment or condition label stands for: therapeutic diphenylcyclopropenone sensitization with weekly scalp DPC. Unfractionated whole blood was collected in Tempus Blood RNA tubes, and total RNA was extracted from that blood. The library was produced with RACE. TCRdb shows the sequencer as NextSeq 500. Using fastp at Q25 and MiXCR, TCRdb reprocessed the public reads and kept productive beta chains. CDR3 protein duplicates are merged, each entry listing the most common genes and DNA. For this sample the table gives roughly 50,000 distinct CDR3 sequences, of which 8.5% to 10% were detected only once. Jointly, the top ten make up approximately 9.7% of the sample.

The input for sequencing was whole blood, taken in connection with sensitization to the hapten diphenylcyclopropenone (DPC). Receptors originate from a woman in her twenties or thirties with alopecia areata. Some clones in this sample may be carry-over from other donors' samples.

This clonotype was found many times. J is TRBJ1-5 and V is TRBV19, with 10 bases fitting TRBD1. This CDR3 contains 16 residues. Germline CDR1 LNHDA, CDR2 SQIVND (reference sequence). V lost 4 bases to trimming and J lost 5 bases; unmatched junction nucleotides: 8. The CDR3 DNA sequence: TGTGCCAGTAGTAAATACCGGGACAGGGGCTATCAGCCCCAGCATTTT. Translation: CASSKYRDRGYQPQHF.

In this sample, this clonotype turned up a few times. The chain employs TRBV12-3 or TRBV12-4 and TRBJ1-2; tentatively, D is TRBD1 (5 bases). This CDR3 spans 11 amino acids. The CDR3, as DNA: TGTGTATTCGGGACTCTGGGGGGCTACACCTTC. Amino acids: CVFGTLGGYTF.

The chain has TRBV15 and TRBJ2-2; TRBD1 agrees at 9 bases. The ends lost 1 base at V and 3 bases at J; junction bases unmatched: 6. The CDR3 is 17 amino acids. The germline V gene encodes CDR1 LNHNV and CDR2 YYDKDF (reference sequence). This CDR3 reads CATSRGSGTGYTGELFF. Written as DNA, the CDR3 is TGTGCCACCAGCAGAGGTTCCGGGACAGGGTACACCGGGGAGCTGTTTTTT.

This clonotype has at least ten counts. The V and J genes are TRBV20-1 and TRBJ1-5, with D perhaps matching TRBD1 (6 bases). Germline loops: CDR1 DFQATT, CDR2 SNEGSKA (reference sequence). V shed 6 bases and J shed 6 bases, with 12 bases lying between them. The CDR3 sequence is 12 residues long. Here the CDR3 DNA reads TGCAGTGCGGGGGACATTGGTCAGCCCCAGCATTTT. Translated, it gives CSAGDIGQPQHF.

This clonotype was recorded a few times. This chain joins TRBV11-1 and TRBJ2-2; TRBD1 matches 7 bases. The V gene end was trimmed by 5 bases and the J gene end by 7 bases; junction bases not matched to a gene: 10. Germline loops: CDR1 SGHAT, CDR2 FQDESV (reference sequence). This CDR3 has 15 residues. The DNA for the CDR3 is TGTGCCAGCAGCAAGGGACAGCAATCGGTCGGGGAGCTGTTTTTT. Translated, it gives CASSKGQQSVGELFF.

This clonotype has more than one count but fewer than ten. V usage is TRBV6-6 and J usage is TRBJ1-1; perhaps TRBD1 as D (5 bases). V lost 5 bases and J lost 1, with 14 bases in between. The CDR3 extends over 15 amino acids. Germline CDR1 is MNHNY and CDR2 is SVGAGI (reference sequence). CDR3 DNA: TGTGCCAGCAGTGCACGACAGTCCTCGAACACTGAAGCTTTCTTT. It codes for CASSARQSSNTEAFF.

This clonotype was detected a few times. The rearrangement links TRBV10-3 to TRBJ2-5, with a possible D match to TRBD1 (5 bases). V lost 5 bases to trimming and J lost 2 bases, with 9 bases between them. Per the germline V gene, CDR1 is ENHRY and CDR2 is SYGVKD. This CDR3 has 13 amino acids. The CDR3 loop is CAISQGAQETQYF. The CDR3, as DNA: TGTGCCATCAGTCAAGGGGCTCAAGAGACCCAGTACTTC.

The chain joins TRBV7-3 to TRBJ2-3, with no clear D. Per germline, CDR1 SGHTA and CDR2 FQGTGA. Deletions cut 2 bases from V and 11 bases from J, with 14 bases between. This CDR3 comprises 13 residues. The CDR3 bases are TGTGCCAGCAGCTTAGACCCATTCTTGGAGCAGTATTTT. This codes for CASSLDPFLEQYF.

The genes are TRBV19 and TRBJ1-5, with TRBD1 identical over 7 bases. This CDR3 comprises 15 residues. Losses at the gene ends were 3 bases for V and 7 bases for J; bases not matched to a gene: 9. Germline V gives CDR1 LNHDA, CDR2 SQIVND (reference sequence). CDR3 bases: TGTGCCAGTAGTATGGAGACAGGGAGAGACCAGCCCCAGCATTTT. It codes for CASSMETGRDQPQHF.

In its sample, this clonotype was seen many times. V usage is TRBV4-2 and J usage is TRBJ2-1; 9 bases align to TRBD2. The CDR3 has 16 amino acids. V was pared by 0 bases and J by 0 bases, with 0 bases of the junction left unmatched. Germline CDR1 is LGHNA and CDR2 is YNFKEQ. Here the CDR3 DNA reads TGTGCCAGCAGCCAAGAGACTAGCGGCTCCTACAATGAGCAGTTCTTC. As protein: CASSQETSGSYNEQFF.

This clonotype appeared many times. The chain uses TRBV6-5 and TRBJ1-1; 9 bases line up with TRBD1. Losses at the gene ends were 8 bases for V and 0 bases for J; bases not matched to a gene: 4. The CDR3 length is 14 residues. The germline gives CDR1 MNHEY, CDR2 SVGAGI. The chain's CDR3 is CASRDRVMNTEAFF. The CDR3 DNA follows: TGTGCCAGCCGGGACAGGGTCATGAACACTGAAGCTTTCTTT.

This clonotype was counted between two and nine times. The V and J genes are TRBV18 and TRBJ1-5; D might be TRBD1 (5 bases). Looked up from germline, CDR1 is KGHSH and CDR2 is LQKENI. The CDR3 contains 13 residues. Trimming removed 6 bases from V and 3 bases from J, with 9 bases in between. The chain's CDR3 is CASSLGANQPQHF. CDR3 bases: TGTGCCAGCTCTCTTGGGGCCAATCAGCCCCAGCATTTT.

The sample holds one count of this clonotype. V usage is TRBV19 and J usage is TRBJ1-1, with D possibly being TRBD1 (5 bases). The CDR3 covers 12 residues. Trimming cost V 2 bases and J 8 bases, with 9 bases left between them. Germline V lookup: CDR1 LNHDA, CDR2 SQIVND (reference sequence). CDR3 protein: CASSIKEGEAFF. The CDR3 DNA follows: TGTGCCAGTAGTATAAAAGAGGGGGAAGCTTTCTTT. The complete variable domain, with remaining parts taken from reference TRBV19 and TRBJ1-1, reads DGGITQSPKYLFRKEGQNVTLSCEQNLNHDAMYWYRQDPGQGLRLIYYSQIVNDFQKGDIAEGYSVSREKKESFPLTVTSAQKNPTAFYLCASSIKEGEAFFGQGTRLTVV.

This clonotype was counted once. V gene TRBV20-1 combines with J gene TRBJ1-6; a possible D gene is TRBD1 (6 bases). CDR3 size: 11 residues. V was shortened by 6 bases and J by 14 bases, with 14 bases between the two germline ends. Germline lookup yields CDR1 DFQATT and CDR2 SNEGSKA (reference sequence). The CDR3 region has the DNA TGCAGTGCGCCGGGACATAGCACCCTCCACTTT. It specifies CSAPGHSTLHF.

This chain connects TRBV7-2 to TRBJ1-4; the D is unclear. Per the germline V gene, CDR1 is SGHTA and CDR2 is FQGNSA. The V and J ends lost 4 bases and 1 base respectively, with 7 bases between them. The CDR3 has 14 residues. Here the CDR3 reads CASSSFGTNEKLFF. DNA of the CDR3: TGTGCCAGCAGCTCGTTTGGAACTAATGAAAAACTGTTTTTT.

This clonotype was detected ten times or more. The rearrangement joins TRBV28 to TRBJ1-5; TRBD1 matches at 7 bases. This CDR3 has 15 amino acids. The junction had 10 bases not matched to a gene; V was cut back by 5 bases and J by 6 bases. Germline V gene data show CDR1 as MDHEN and CDR2 as SYDVKM. DNA for the CDR3: TGTGCCAGCAGTCAAGGGACAGAAGGGCGTCAGCCCCAGCATTTT. This encodes CASSQGTEGRQPQHF. Full variable domain (missing parts from reference TRBV28 and TRBJ1-5): DVKVTQSSRYLVKRTGEKVFLECVQDMDHENMFWYRQDPGLGLRLIYFSYDVKMKEKGDIPEGYSVSREKKERFSLILESASTNQTSMYLCASSQGTEGRQPQHFGDGTRLSIL.

The chain employs TRBV20-1 and TRBJ1-5; D gene unclear. This CDR3 contains 15 residues. Between the trimmed V and J ends, which lost 6 bases and 2 bases, there was a span of 17 bases. Germline-derived CDR1 and CDR2 are DFQATT and SNEGSKA (reference sequence). The CDR3, as DNA: TGCAGTGCCCGAACCAGGCTTTGGGGCAATCAGCCCCAGCATTTT. It yields the protein CSARTRLWGNQPQHF.

This clonotype was recorded many times. This chain joins TRBV29-1 and TRBJ2-3; no clear D. Trimming removed 7 bases from V and 1 base from J, with 9 bases in between. The CDR3 is made up of 12 amino acids. Germline loops: CDR1 SQVTM, CDR2 ANQGSEA. This chain's CDR3 is CSAKAGTDTQYF. In nucleotides, the CDR3 is TGCAGCGCAAAGGCGGGCACAGATACGCAGTATTTT.

This clonotype has just a few counts. The chain couples TRBV7-3 to TRBJ2-1, with D uncertain. V lost 5 bases to trimming and J lost 8 bases, with 10 bases between them. Germline lookup yields CDR1 SGHTA and CDR2 FQGTGA. CDR3 length equals 12 residues. CDR3 in DNA: TGTGCCAGCAGCAAAAGTTTCGATGAGCAGTTCTTC. This encodes CASSKSFDEQFF.

This clonotype was seen only a few times. The chain carries TRBV4-3 and TRBJ1-6, with TRBD1 as a possible D gene (5 bases). Germline loops: CDR1 LGHNA, CDR2 YSLEER. V was pared by 0 bases and J by 9 bases, with 18 bases between. This CDR3 spans 17 amino acids. Here the CDR3 reads CASSQEYMRQGSSPLHF. CDR3 coding DNA: TGCGCCAGCAGCCAAGAATATATGCGGCAGGGCAGTTCACCCCTCCACTTT.

This clonotype was found many times. The chain has TRBV6-2 or TRBV6-3 and TRBJ1-4; a possible D gene is TRBD1 (6 bases). Germline V lookup: CDR1 MNHEY, CDR2 SVGEGT. The CDR3 has 16 amino acids. V lost 7 bases and J lost 8, with 23 bases in between. CDR3 nucleotides: TGTGCCAGCAAGGGATCCGGGACAACGGGAGGCGAAAAACTGTTTTTT. Protein sequence: CASKGSGTTGGEKLFF.

This clonotype has just a few counts. The chain has TRBV20-1 and TRBJ2-3; maybe TRBD1 (5 bases). CDR3 size: 13 residues. The V gene's germline CDR1 is DFQATT and CDR2 SNEGSKA (reference sequence). CDR3 loop: CSLGEAWTDTQYF. The CDR3 nucleotides are TGCAGCCTAGGGGAAGCCTGGACAGATACGCAGTATTTT.

The table lists this clonotype with a few counts. The rearrangement joins TRBV12-3 or TRBV12-4 to TRBJ2-7; TRBD2 is a possible D gene (5 bases). V was pared by 5 bases and J by 0 bases, with 14 bases between. The CDR3 length is 15 residues. CDR3 sequence reads: CASSPRTGFSYEQYF. For the CDR3, the DNA is TGTGCCAGCAGTCCGAGGACGGGGTTCTCCTACGAGCAGTACTTC.

The V gene is TRBV4-1, the J gene TRBJ2-3; D uncertain. The CDR3 has 15 residues. Deletions cut 0 bases from V and 2 bases from J, with 9 bases between. Germline loops: CDR1 MGHRA, CDR2 YSYEKL. In DNA, the CDR3 is TGCGCCAGCAGCCAAGATGGAACACTCACAGATACGCAGTATTTT. It yields the protein CASSQDGTLTDTQYF.

This clonotype has ten or more counts. V is TRBV5-6 and J is TRBJ1-1, with 8 bases identical to TRBD1. Germline V gene data show CDR1 as SGHDT and CDR2 as YYEEEE. J gave up 4 bases and V 10 bases, and 12 bases lay outside the gene matches. The CDR3 spans 14 residues. CDR3 nucleotide sequence: TGTGCCTGTAGGCGTACAGGGGGATTCACTGAAGCTTTCTTT. The encoded protein is CACRRTGGFTEAFF.

As regards this clonotype: A much larger clone lies one base from this, so it may be a read error. The CDR3 bases are TGTGCCAGCAGTCTGGCGCCGGACAGGGGAAGGAACACTGAAGCTTTCTTT. This translates into CASSLAPDRGRNTEAFF. V and J are TRBV12-3 or TRBV12-4 and TRBJ1-1; 9 nucleotides agree with TRBD1. CDR3 length equals 17 residues. The J segment lost 1 base and the V segment lost 5 bases, leaving 11 bases of the junction unmatched.

The chain couples TRBV6-2 or TRBV6-3 to TRBJ1-5; 10 bases are shared with TRBD1. The V gene end was trimmed by 8 bases and the J gene end by 0 bases; junction bases not matched to a gene: 4. The germline V gene has CDR1 MNHEY and CDR2 SVGEGT. CDR3 length: 15 residues. CDR3 DNA: TGTGCCAGCGACAGGGGGCCTAATAGCAATCAGCCCCAGCATTTT. It is translated as CASDRGPNSNQPQHF.